The 17 T cell receptor beta chains in this list originate from one sample, sequenced in a study of T cell changes during pregnancy in multiple sclerosis. Clones were sequenced by immunoSEQ multiplex PCR, and TCRdb holds only the in-frame ones, with some missing. Counted here are around 31,000 clones, about 93% occurring once; the ten biggest clones make up around 0.41%. The sample consisted of CD4+ T cells from peripheral blood mononuclear cells, taken in the second trimester of pregnancy. These receptors originate from a female donor with multiple sclerosis, enrolled in a pregnancy study.

J is TRBJ2-6 and V is TRBV5-1, with D possibly being TRBD2 (6 bases). Germline V CDR1 and CDR2: SGHRS, YFSETQ. The CDR3 spans 16 residues. Between the trimmed V and J ends, which lost 7 bases and 2 bases, there was a span of 16 bases. The CDR3 region has the DNA TGCGCCAGCTGGGATCTCGGGGGTCCTGGGGCCAACGTCCTGACTTTC. This encodes CASWDLGGPGANVLTF.

V gene TRBV2 combines with J gene TRBJ1-2; 9 nucleotides agree with TRBD1. The germline gives CDR1 SNHLY, CDR2 FYNNEI. The CDR3 is 19 residues long. The V and J ends lost 1 base and 0 bases, in that order; junction bases with no gene match: 12. In nucleotides, the CDR3 is TGTGCCAGCAGTGAAGGATGGGCGGGACAGGGAGGATCTAACTATGGCTACACCTTC. It specifies CASSEGWAGQGGSNYGYTF.

The V gene is TRBV27, the J gene TRBJ1-2; D uncertain. V was trimmed by 4 bases and J by 7 bases, leaving 22 bases between them. The germline gives CDR1 MNHEY, CDR2 SMNVEV (reference sequence). This CDR3 spans 16 amino acids. The CDR3 coding sequence is TGTGCCAGCAGTTCTTTGCCGGGATCCCAAAACAGTGGCTACACCTTC. Its translation: CASSSLPGSQNSGYTF.

V usage is TRBV2 and J usage is TRBJ2-7; TRBD2 matches at 8 bases. V gave up 5 bases and J gave up 4 bases; unmatched junction bases: 7. CDR1 and CDR2 (germline): SNHLY, FYNNEI. The CDR3 covers 14 residues. The CDR3 is CASSISGVTYEQYF. DNA of the CDR3: TGTGCCAGCAGTATTAGCGGGGTTACTTACGAGCAGTACTTC. Full variable domain (remainder filled in from reference TRBV2 and TRBJ2-7): EPEVTQTPSHQVTQMGQEVILRCVPISNHLYFYWYRQILGQKVEFLVSFYNNEISEKSEIFDDQFSVERPDGSNFTLKIRSTKLEDSAMYFCASSISGVTYEQYFGPGTRLTVT.

This rearrangement joins TRBV7-8 to TRBJ2-3; D is uncertain. The CDR3 runs 12 residues. The V gene's germline CDR1 is SGHVS and CDR2 FQNEAQ. V lost 5 bases and J lost 2, with 5 bases in between. The CDR3 protein is CASSPNTDTQYF. CDR3 in DNA: TGTGCCAGCAGCCCAAACACAGATACGCAGTATTTT.

The chain has TRBV4-3 and TRBJ1-2, with 8 bases matching TRBD1. V shed 0 bases, J shed 6 bases, and the junction held 6 bases outside the gene matches. This CDR3 has 15 residues. The germline gives CDR1 LGHNA, CDR2 YSLEER. The CDR3 DNA follows: TGCGCCAGCAGCCAAGATCCCGCGACAGGGGATGGCTACACCTTC. It specifies CASSQDPATGDGYTF.

As DNA, the CDR3 is TGCGCCAGCAAAGGGGGAAGCACCGGGGAGCTGTTTTTT. Protein product: CASKGGSTGELFF. The rearrangement joins TRBV5-1 to TRBJ2-2; a possible D gene is TRBD1 (6 bases). CDR1 SGHRS and CDR2 YFSETQ come from the germline V gene. Trimming removed 6 bases at V and 4 bases at J, with 10 bases between. CDR3 length: 13 residues.

This chain links TRBV6-5 with TRBJ2-7; a possible D gene is TRBD2 (7 bases). In germline, CDR1 is MNHEY, CDR2 SVGAGI. Trimming removed 5 bases at V and 2 bases at J, with 13 bases between. The CDR3 extends over 14 amino acids. This chain's CDR3 is CASSQSGGPYEQYF. CDR3 in DNA: TGTGCCAGCAGTCAGTCGGGGGGCCCCTACGAGCAGTACTTC.

The J gene is TRBJ1-6, the V gene TRBV5-4, with D possibly TRBD1 on 6 matching bases. This CDR3 is 15 amino acids long. V lost 3 bases to trimming and J lost 6 bases, with 13 bases between them. CDR1 SGHNT and CDR2 YYREEE come from the germline V gene (reference sequence). The CDR3 coding sequence is TGTGCCAGCAGCTCCCGACAGGTGGCTAATTCACCCCTCCACTTT. Amino acids: CASSSRQVANSPLHF.

This rearrangement joins TRBV18 to TRBJ2-3; 15 nucleotides line up with TRBD2. The CDR3 has 17 residues. CDR1 is KGHSH and CDR2 is LQKENI in the germline V gene. V shed 0 bases and J 3 bases; nucleotides not matched to a gene: 1. This chain's CDR3 is CASSPPGLAGGTDTQYF. CDR3 sequence (DNA): TGTGCCAGCTCACCACCGGGACTAGCGGGAGGAACAGATACGCAGTATTTT. Drawing the rest from reference TRBV18 and TRBJ2-3, the complete variable domain is NAGVMQNPRHLVRRRGQEARLRCSPMKGHSHVYWYRQLPEEGLKFMVYLQKENIIDESGMPKERFSAEFPKEGPSILRIQQVVRGDSAAYFCASSPPGLAGGTDTQYFGPGTRLTVL.

This chain links TRBV5-1 with TRBJ1-1; D not resolved. From germline, CDR1 is SGHRS and CDR2 YFSETQ. The ends were cut back, 3 bases at V and 1 base at J, with 10 bases in the middle. The CDR3 loop spans 14 amino acids. CDR3 in DNA: TGCGCCAGCAGCTGGAACAGTACGAACACTGAAGCTTTCTTT. As protein: CASSWNSTNTEAFF.

The chain has TRBV5-1 and TRBJ2-3; 7 positions match TRBD2. Looked up from germline, CDR1 is SGHRS and CDR2 is YFSETQ. This CDR3 contains 14 residues. J was trimmed by 5 bases and V by 0 bases; bases with no gene match: 3. CDR3 nucleotide sequence: TGCGCCAGCAGCTTGGCGGGAGGACGAGATACGCAGTATTTT. This codes for CASSLAGGRDTQYF.

The chain links TRBV5-1 to TRBJ1-2; 11 bases are a match to TRBD1. V was clipped by 0 bases and J by 5 bases; unmatched bases: 9. Germline lookup yields CDR1 SGHRS and CDR2 YFSETQ. The CDR3 spans 17 residues. This CDR3 reads CASSLDSGQGARYGYTF. In DNA, the CDR3 is TGCGCCAGCAGCTTGGATTCAGGACAGGGGGCGCGGTATGGCTACACCTTC. Drawing the rest from reference TRBV5-1 and TRBJ1-2, the complete variable domain is KAGVTQTPRYLIKTRGQQVTLSCSPISGHRSVSWYQQTPGQGLQFLFEYFSETQRNKGNFPGRFSGRQFSNSRSEMNVSTLELGDSALYLCASSLDSGQGARYGYTFGSGTRLTVV.

The J gene is TRBJ1-4, the V gene TRBV5-8; 9 bases map to TRBD1. The CDR3 spans 14 residues. Trimming at V came to 0 bases and at J to 8 bases, leaving 2 bases not matched to a gene. Germline lookup yields CDR1 SGHTS and CDR2 YDEGEE. The CDR3 sequence: CASSLGDREEKLFF. In DNA form, the CDR3 reads TGTGCCAGCAGCTTGGGGGACAGGGAAGAAAAACTGTTTTTT.

This chain links TRBV11-2 with TRBJ2-2; weak D call: TRBD1 (5 bases). The CDR3 contains 12 residues. CDR1 is SGHAT and CDR2 is FQNNGV in the germline V gene. Trimming took off 5 bases at V and 10 bases at J, with 11 bases between the two ends. In DNA, the CDR3 is TGTGCCAGCAGCACAGGCCTGGTGGAGCTGTTTTTT. Translation: CASSTGLVELFF.

The J gene is TRBJ2-1, the V gene TRBV29-1; D perhaps matches TRBD2 (6 bases). V dropped 0 bases and J dropped 10 bases, with 13 bases sitting between them. Germline assignment: CDR1 SQVTM and CDR2 ANQGSEA. The CDR3 totals 13 residues. CDR3 loop: CSVEDPLAREQFF. CDR3 nucleotide sequence: TGCAGCGTTGAAGATCCACTAGCAAGGGAGCAGTTCTTC.

The chain joins TRBV6-5 to TRBJ2-2; 10 positions match TRBD1. After removal of 4 bases from V and 6 bases from J, the junction contained 2 bases not matched to a gene. This CDR3 has 14 residues. Germline CDR1 is MNHEY and CDR2 is SVGAGI. The DNA for the CDR3 is TGTGCCAGCAGTTTCGACAGGGGGCCCGGGGAGCTGTTTTTT. This codes for CASSFDRGPGELFF.